Following are 15 T cell receptor beta chains from one sample sequenced in a study of blood T cell repertoires in COVID-19 (dated by TCRdb to 2018 to 2021). Library creation used the immunoSEQ multiplex PCR assay. As stored in TCRdb, this immuneACCESS dataset retains in-frame rearrangements with V and J assigned. A fraction of the clones does not appear; measured against another copy, unresolved V genes explain less than half of the discrepancy, and the remainder lacks a known reason. For this sample the table gives some 360,000 clones, of which approximately 89% were detected only once. Of the sample, approximately 4.1% falls within the top ten clones. The source material was peripheral blood. Receptors were obtained from a woman aged 60-70 years with COVID-19, enrolled during active disease.

This clone has just a few counts. The chain recombines TRBV6-4 with TRBJ1-4; perhaps TRBD1 as D (5 bases). The CDR3 has 14 amino acids. V lost 10 bases, J lost 3 bases, and 15 bases lay in between. Germline CDR1 is MRHNA and CDR2 is SNTAGT. The CDR3 DNA is TGTGCCATCCCCGGACAAAGGGCTAATGAAAAACTGTTTTTT. Amino acid sequence: CAIPGQRANEKLFF.

The V call is TRBV5-1, the J call TRBJ2-7; TRBD2 matches at 8 bases. Germline V gene lookup returns CDR1 SGHRS and CDR2 YFSETQ. This CDR3 is 18 amino acids long. Trimming at V came to 4 bases and at J to 6 bases, leaving 21 bases not matched to a gene. The CDR3 is CASSTGRMETGGPREQYF. CDR3 sequence (DNA): TGCGCCAGCAGCACTGGCCGGATGGAGACGGGGGGGCCCCGCGAGCAGTACTTC.

This chain uses TRBV13 with TRBJ1-2; 8 nucleotides match TRBD1. The CDR3 totals 14 residues. From germline, CDR1 is PRHDT and CDR2 FYEKMQ (reference sequence). Trimming at V came to 5 bases and at J to 5 bases, leaving 7 bases not matched to a gene. DNA of the CDR3: TGTGCCAGCAGCCGAGGACAGGGAAGGTATGGCTACACCTTC. Its protein is CASSRGQGRYGYTF.

The chain links TRBV4-1 to TRBJ2-5; TRBD2 aligns across 7 bases. Trimming at V came to 4 bases and at J to 4 bases, leaving 9 bases not matched to a gene. Germline loops: CDR1 MGHRA, CDR2 YSYEKL. CDR3 length: 15 amino acids. CDR3 DNA: TGCGCCAGCAGCCTCAAAGGACTAGATGGAGAGACCCAGTACTTC. As protein: CASSLKGLDGETQYF.

The chain employs TRBV6-5 and TRBJ2-1; TRBD1 aligns across 11 bases. V lost 11 bases to trimming and J lost 7 bases; unmatched junction nucleotides: 10. The CDR3 spans 14 residues. The germline CDR1 and CDR2 sequences are MNHEY and SVGAGI. The CDR3 nucleotides read TGTGCCGCCTCGAGGGACAGGGGGGTAAATGAGCAGTTCTTC. Its protein is CAASRDRGVNEQFF.

This clone was detected a few times. V usage is TRBV11-2 and J usage is TRBJ2-2; 8 bases agree with TRBD1. Looked up from germline, CDR1 is SGHAT and CDR2 is FQNNGV. The CDR3 has 13 amino acids. V was pared by 5 bases and J by 15 bases, with 11 bases of the junction left unmatched. CDR3 DNA sequence: TGTGCCAGCAGCCCAGGACAGGGAAGGTTGATGTTTTTT. Its protein is CASSPGQGRLMFF. Drawing the rest from reference TRBV11-2 and TRBJ2-2, the complete variable domain is EAGVAQSPRYKIIEKRQSVAFWCNPISGHATLYWYQQILGQGPKLLIQFQNNGVVDDSQLPKDRFSAERLKGVDSTLKIQPAKLEDSAVYLCASSPGQGRLMFFGEGSRLTVL.

The chain couples TRBV18 to TRBJ1-1; D gene uncertain. CDR1 is KGHSH, CDR2 LQKENI, per germline. V lost 3 bases and J 1 base, leaving 12 bases between the germline ends. This CDR3 comprises 15 residues. The chain's CDR3 is CASSPYSFGNTEAFF. The CDR3 nucleotides read TGTGCCAGCTCACCCTACAGTTTTGGGAACACTGAAGCTTTCTTT.

The CDR3 sequence: CASRGQGRPGWQYF. The CDR3 bases are TGTGCCAGCAGGGGACAGGGGAGGCCGGGGTGGCAGTACTTC. The gene calls are TRBV28 and TRBJ2-7, with 10 bases aligning to TRBD1. Germline loops: CDR1 MDHEN, CDR2 SYDVKM. The V and J ends lost 6 bases and 9 bases, in that order; junction bases with no gene match: 11. This CDR3 region has 14 residues.

The V and J genes are TRBV3-1 (or the pseudogene TRBV3-2) and TRBJ1-1, with 7 nucleotides matching TRBD1. The trim removed 2 bases at V and 14 bases at J, leaving 8 bases unmatched. This CDR3 comprises 12 residues. Germline V gene data show CDR1 as LGHDT and CDR2 as YNNKEL (reference sequence). CDR3 region: CASSQLTGSTFF. The CDR3 DNA reads TGTGCCAGCAGCCAACTGACAGGGAGTACATTCTTT.

The genes are TRBV29-1 and TRBJ2-2, with 7 bases lining up with TRBD2. Germline-derived CDR1 and CDR2 are SQVTM and ANQGSEA. The CDR3 has 12 residues. Trimming took 6 bases from V and 9 from J; bases not matched to a gene: 7. The CDR3 loop reads CSVSREGWELFF. The CDR3 coding sequence is TGCAGCGTGTCGAGGGAGGGGTGGGAGCTGTTTTTT.

The rearrangement links TRBV5-4 to TRBJ1-6; TRBD1 matches at 9 bases. Germline V gene lookup returns CDR1 SGHNT and CDR2 YYREEE (reference sequence). The CDR3 has 15 residues. Trimming removed 4 bases from V and 9 bases from J; junction bases left unmatched: 8. The CDR3 sequence: CASSLSRDRVSPLHF. The CDR3 region has the DNA TGTGCCAGCAGCCTATCCCGGGACAGGGTTTCACCCCTCCACTTT.

The V call is TRBV10-3, the J call TRBJ1-2, with a possible D match to TRBD1 (5 bases). This CDR3 has 12 residues. Trimming left V 2 bases short and J 8 bases short, with 9 bases between. Germline V CDR1 and CDR2: ENHRY, SYGVKD. The chain's CDR3 is CAISEAGSGYTF. CDR3 in DNA: TGTGCCATCAGTGAGGCAGGGTCGGGCTACACCTTC.

This chain connects TRBV2 to TRBJ2-2; D call uncertain. The V end lost 4 bases, the J end lost 0 bases, and 18 bases lay between the germline ends. The germline gives CDR1 SNHLY, CDR2 FYNNEI. The CDR3 loop spans 18 amino acids. DNA for the CDR3: TGTGCCAGCAGTGGGAGTTCTGGTCCGAACGCGAACACCGGGGAGCTGTTTTTT. It translates to CASSGSSGPNANTGELFF.

J is TRBJ1-2 and V is TRBV5-1; TRBD1 is a possible D gene (5 bases). The CDR3 has 17 residues. V was shortened by 4 bases and J by 8 bases, with 27 bases between the two germline ends. Germline values: CDR1 SGHRS, CDR2 YFSETQ. This CDR3 reads CASSLRGGLLTRGGYTF. CDR3 nucleotide sequence: TGCGCCAGCAGCCTGAGGGGCGGACTCCTGACTAGAGGGGGCTACACCTTC.

The chain links TRBV4-1 to TRBJ1-1; no clear D. V lost 2 bases and J 6 bases, leaving 13 bases between the germline ends. Germline V gene sequence: CDR1 MGHRA, CDR2 YSYEKL. This CDR3 is built from 14 residues. The CDR3 is CASSQPGLRAEAFF. In DNA form, the CDR3 reads TGCGCCAGCAGCCAACCCGGACTTAGGGCTGAAGCTTTCTTT.